This T cell receptor beta chain is drawn from a study of T-cell reconstitution after alpha-beta-depleted transplantation in children. Preparation of the TCRbeta library involved a method that used unique molecular identifiers. TCRdb analysed the PCR reads with MiXCR anew, one entry per CDR3 protein. The sample holds some 520,000 distinct CDR3 sequences, over 25% seen once. Germline CDR1 reads ENHRY; CDR2 reads SYGVKD. The CDR3 consists of 18 residues. J lost 7 bases, V lost 1 base, and 17 bases had no gene match. The source of this sequence is a human donor who donated a stem cell graft to a child with aplastic anemia. The sequenced sample was PBMCs from the stem cell graft donor, obtained from the stem cell graft. The chain uses TRBV10-3 and TRBJ1-2; TRBD1 agrees at 8 bases. CDR3 in DNA: TGTGCCATCAGTGAGTTGCAGGGGGCGCGGGTAGGGACACCTGGCTACACCTTC. It specifies CAISELQGARVGTPGYTF.